Given below is one T cell receptor beta chain in context. What this receptor recognizes is not known. The record has no base qualities; no much larger clone is one base away. The sample comes from a study of blood T cells in healthy people across ages (dated by TCRdb to between 2014 and 2017). For the study in its entirety: Template switching captured roughly one uniquely barcoded TCR beta cDNA molecule per two T cells in model experiments. Donors of different ages were randomly distributed across sequencing lanes to avoid experimental bias. Using deep sequencing normalized with unique cDNA molecular identifiers, the study measured how TCR beta repertoire diversity changes with age. Two additional independent replicas of 1 million unique cDNA reads from the same blood draw were analyzed for two donors (one aged 18 to 30 and one aged 80 or older). Four age groups were formed from the donors: young (average approximately 15 years), middle-aged (approximately 42), aged (62) and long-lived (82).

The donors were roughly 38 Caucasian individuals from Russia, aged roughly 6 to 90 years, who were systemically healthy. Each donor gave 8 to 10 milliliters of peripheral blood, drawn into EDTA-treated Vacutainer tubes. Ficoll-Paque density-gradient centrifugation was used to isolate PBMCs, with at least 6 million obtained per sample. Total RNA, at least 6 micrograms per sample, was extracted from PBMCs with Trizol reagent. For every donor, an aliquot of PBMCs went through flow cytometry to measure the percentages of naive CD45RAhigh/CD27high T cells. Per the germline V gene, MDHEN is the CDR1 and SYDVKM is the CDR2. V is shortened by 5 bases, J by 9 bases, and the region joining them spans 13 bases. Reading from cysteine to phenylalanine, the CDR3 counts 12 amino acids. Only CDR3 DNA is held: 36 bases, read in frame from base 1. The paper's findings and limits, for the study overall: Compared with the aged group, the long-lived group had more naive CD4+ T cells, fewer expanded clones and increased TCR diversity, suggesting age selection. As age increased, observed TCR beta diversity per million T cells dropped in a roughly linear way, and a significant reduction was already evident by age 40. A strong correlation was found between observed TCR beta diversity and the percentage of naive T cells measured by flow cytometry. Estimates of total diversity based on one million sequenced T cells were regarded as lower bounds and as underestimates. Bulk unsorted PBMC profiling prevented conclusive comparison of naive and antigen-experienced compartments. Because the CMV infection status of the donors was unknown, age-related changes in expanded clonotypes may potentially have been confounded.

The library was obtained by 5' RACE. TCRdb shows the sequencer as Illumina HiSeq 2500. A second roughly 6 to 11 cycle PCR used a sample-barcoded 5' primer and a J-beta primer mix. A template-switch 5' adaptor carrying 12 random nucleotides introduced a unique molecular identifier onto each TCR beta cDNA molecule. Each sample yielded at least 2.5 million CDR3-containing paired-end reads. First-strand cDNA synthesis was performed from all RNA using the Mint cDNA synthesis kit, with priming by a TRBC-specific oligonucleotide. Following uracil-DNA glycosylase treatment, a first 18-cycle PCR with universal primers M1SS and BC2_uni_R was performed on all cDNA. The authors processed their data as follows. Normalization of each sample was performed by random selection of 1 million high-quality reads, each carrying a distinct molecular identifier. Instead of being binned into consensus sequences, reads with shared molecular identifiers were discarded. MiTCR, run with a Q25 quality threshold and the strictest error-elimination algorithm, handled CDR3 identification, clonotype clustering and error correction. A nonparametric unseen species model with Euler transformation was used to estimate a lower bound on total TCR beta diversity. Through fastp at Q25 and MiXCR, TCRdb rebuilt clones from the public reads, retaining in-frame beta chains. Entries that share a CDR3 protein sequence are merged under the most common genes and DNA. The authors' filters were not applied to this entry. The sample contains more than 1 million distinct CDR3 sequences, 45% of them found a single time. Approximately 17% of the sample is held by the ten biggest clonotypes.

Sequenced: blood. The rearranged segments are TRBV28 and TRBJ2-5; the D gene is perhaps TRBD2, from 5 matching bases. The sequence came from a woman aged 55-69 years in good health. The CDR3 corresponds to CASSLWQRAQYF. At the DNA level, the sequence is TGTGCCAGCAGTCTGTGGCAGAGGGCCCAGTACTTC. Full variable domain (CDR3 extended with the reference TRBV28 and TRBJ2-5 proteins): DVKVTQSSRYLVKRTGEKVFLECVQDMDHENMFWYRQDPGLGLRLIYFSYDVKMKEKGDIPEGYSVSREKKERFSLILESASTNQTSMYLCASSLWQRAQYFGPGTRLLVL.